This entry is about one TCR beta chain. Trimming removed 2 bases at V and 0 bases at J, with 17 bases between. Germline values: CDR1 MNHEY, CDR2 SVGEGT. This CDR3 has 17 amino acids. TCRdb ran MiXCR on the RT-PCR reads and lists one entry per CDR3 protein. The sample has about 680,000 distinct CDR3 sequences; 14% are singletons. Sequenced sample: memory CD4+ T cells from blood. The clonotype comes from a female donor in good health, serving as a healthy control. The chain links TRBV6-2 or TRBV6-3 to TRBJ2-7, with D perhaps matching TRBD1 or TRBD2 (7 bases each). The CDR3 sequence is CASSYRPSGGGSYEQYF. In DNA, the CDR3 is TGTGCCAGCAGTTACCGGCCCTCAGGGGGGGGCTCCTACGAGCAGTACTTC.